This T cell receptor (beta chain) is drawn from a study of OX40 agonist ivuxolimab in advanced cancers. The study, taken as a whole, reports: At 0.1 to 3.0 mg/kg and by week 6, clonal expansion occurred in CD4+ and CD8+ blood T cells.

On this clone itself: The antigen is not known.

Sequencing was performed with immunoSEQ multiplex PCR; in TCRdb, only in-frame clones are kept and a portion is missing. This sample has roughly 83,000 clones; around 85% occur once, and the top ten carry approximately 7%. Systemic immunosuppression or a history of autoimmune disease excluded patients. The sequence derives from an adult with an advanced solid tumor such as melanoma, head and neck, liver or kidney cancer. The sequencing here drew on CD4+ or CD8+ T cells sorted from blood, taken in a trial of the OX40 agonist ivuxolimab.

In DNA, the CDR3 is TGTGCCAGCCAGACTGGTGGGACCTACGAGCAGTACTTC. It yields the protein CASQTGGTYEQYF. The V call is TRBV2, the J call TRBJ2-7, with unresolved D. The germline gives CDR1 SNHLY, CDR2 FYNNEI. Trimming shortened V by 8 bases and J by 2 bases, and 13 bases separated the two germline ends. The CDR3 loop spans 13 amino acids.